This is a list of T cell receptor beta chains from one sample in a study of blood T cell repertoires in COVID-19. TCRdb's copy holds only in-frame clones and misses some; the assay was immunoSEQ multiplex PCR. Of some 120,000 clones listed, approximately 80% are singletons. The sequencing sample was made of peripheral blood. These TCRs come from a human donor in a cohort sampled during active COVID-19. CDR3s include the opening cysteine and the closing phenylalanine or tryptophan. D genes are given only for firm matches. Some rows mark clone size as missing; the rest say once, few, many or name a class of expanded clone.

CDR3 length,D gene,J gene,V gene,clone size,CDR3 protein,CDR3 DNA
13,TRBD1,TRBJ1-1,TRBV14,-,CASSLTGGTEAFF,TGTGCCAGCAGCCTAACAGGGGGAACTGAAGCTTTCTTT
16,TRBD1,TRBJ1-2,TRBV4-1,-,CASSRNTGATFYGYTF,TGCGCCAGCAGCCGAAATACAGGGGCTACGTTCTATGGCTACACCTTC
15,TRBD1,TRBJ1-4,TRBV27,-,CASSLQGGINEKLFF,TGTGCCAGCAGTTTACAGGGGGGAATTAATGAAAAACTGTTTTTT
14,TRBD2,TRBJ2-7,TRBV11-3,-,CASSRTSASYEQYF,TGTGCCAGCAGCCGGACTAGCGCTTCCTACGAGCAGTACTTC
14,-,TRBJ2-7,TRBV30,-,CAWSVAGVEGARSF,TGTGCCTGGAGTGTAGCGGGAGTTGAGGGGGCGCGGAGCTTC
14,-,TRBJ2-7,TRBV28,-,CASSFRQVPYEQYF,TGTGCCAGCAGTTTCCGACAAGTTCCCTACGAGCAGTACTTC
11,-,TRBJ1-6,TRBV20-1,-,CSARTVEALHF,TGCAGTGCTAGAACGGTTGAGGCCCTCCACTTT
13,-,TRBJ1-1,TRBV15,-,CATSRAQGLVAFF,TGTGCCACCAGCAGAGCGCAGGGGCTTGTGGCTTTCTTT
15,-,TRBJ2-7,TRBV7-9,-,CASSLPPEGLYEQYF,TGTGCCAGCAGCCTCCCCCCGGAGGGACTCTACGAGCAGTACTTC
17,TRBD1,TRBJ2-7,TRBV20-1,-,CSASTRRPGTVPYEQYF,TGCAGTGCTAGTACCAGGAGGCCTGGGACAGTTCCCTACGAGCAGTACTTC
14,-,TRBJ1-2,TRBV28,-,CASSLSPYTGGYTF,TGTGCCAGCAGTTTATCCCCCTATACCGGTGGCTACACCTTC
16,TRBD2,TRBJ2-3,TRBV6-6,-,CASPPGAAGATDTQYF,TGTGCCAGTCCGCCCGGGGCAGCGGGGGCGACGGATACGCAGTATTTT
13,-,TRBJ1-5,TRBV12-3/TRBV12-4,-,CASSIGHGQPQHF,TGTGCCAGCAGCATCGGACACGGTCAGCCCCAGCATTTT
16,TRBD2,TRBJ2-5,TRBV7-8,-,CASSSGLARGIETQYF,TGTGCCAGCAGCTCGGGACTAGCTAGAGGGATAGAGACCCAGTACTTC
14,TRBD1,TRBJ1-1,TRBV5-4,few,CASSSTGGRGEAFF,TGTGCCAGCAGCTCGACAGGGGGCCGAGGAGAAGCTTTCTTT
15,TRBD1,TRBJ1-1,TRBV5-1,-,CASRNTGGGDTEAFF,TGCGCCAGCAGGAATACAGGGGGCGGGGACACTGAAGCTTTCTTT
13,-,TRBJ1-2,TRBV30,-,CAWSSTGFNGYTF,TGTGCCTGGAGTTCTACAGGGTTTAATGGCTACACCTTC
15,TRBD2,TRBJ2-7,TRBV5-1,-,CASSLGSGNLGEQYF,TGCGCCAGCAGCTTAGGTAGCGGGAATCTTGGCGAGCAGTACTTC
14,TRBD1,TRBJ1-1,TRBV27,-,CASSAGTANTEAFF,TGTGCCAGCAGTGCCGGGACAGCAAACACTGAAGCTTTCTTT
17,TRBD2,TRBJ2-6,TRBV5-4,-,CASSFGTRASGANVLTF,TGTGCCAGCAGCTTTGGGACTAGGGCCTCTGGGGCCAACGTCCTGACTTTC
14,-,TRBJ1-4,TRBV25-1,-,CASSERTATEKLFF,TGTGCCAGCAGTGAAAGGACAGCCACCGAAAAACTGTTTTTT
15,TRBD1,TRBJ1-2,TRBV10-2,-,CASSPIVDRDYGYTF,TGCGCCAGCAGTCCCATCGTGGACAGGGACTATGGCTACACCTTC
15,-,TRBJ1-6,TRBV2,-,CASSARESDNSPLHF,TGTGCCAGCAGTGCGCGGGAGTCTGATAATTCACCCCTCCACTTT
14,-,TRBJ2-7,TRBV28,once,CASRLDGVSLEQYF,TGTGCCAGCCGCCTGGACGGGGTTTCCCTCGAGCAGTACTTC
13,-,TRBJ2-7,TRBV4-1,few,CASTGEESYEQYF,TGCGCCAGCACGGGGGAGGAATCCTACGAGCAGTACTTC
15,TRBD1,TRBJ1-6,TRBV4-1,-,CASSRVGQYNSPLHF,TGCGCCAGCAGCCGAGTGGGACAGTATAATTCACCCCTCCACTTT
15,-,TRBJ1-2,TRBV19,once,CASSPFSMTNYGYTF,TGTGCCAGTAGTCCATTCAGTATGACTAACTATGGCTACACCTTC
13,-,TRBJ2-7,TRBV7-9,few,CASSLGQGGEQYF,TGTGCCAGCAGCTTAGGTCAGGGAGGCGAGCAGTACTTC
14,TRBD2,TRBJ2-7,TRBV19,-,CASSVAGGHGEQYF,TGTGCCAGTAGTGTGGCGGGGGGGCACGGCGAGCAGTACTTC
15,-,TRBJ1-2,TRBV4-1,once,CASSQDPRGSDGYTF,TGCGCCAGCAGCCAAGACCCCCGGGGGTCAGATGGCTACACCTTC